This T cell receptor beta chain was recorded in a study of T cells after yellow fever vaccination. As for the study in general: The SMART-Seq v4 Ultra Low Input method served to prepare the low-cell-number fractions. Findings of the study overall: Once the booster was given, most primary-vaccination clones reappeared, at around 96% for CD4 and around 90% for CD8. There was a small share of clonotypes that showed up in both the CD4 and CD8 compartments.

TCRdb redid the calling of the 5' RACE reads with MiXCR, one entry per CDR3 protein. This table has over 250,000 distinct CDR3 sequences, approximately 4% appearing once. Regarding this clonotype: Its antigen is currently unknown.

Here the sequenced sample was PBMCs, taken 5 days after the yellow fever booster vaccination. The clonotype originates from a man in his late teens or twenties who received the YFV17D yellow fever vaccine.

The DNA for the CDR3 is TGTGCCAGCAGCTTAGGCGGGGTGCCCTTAGAGACCCAGTACTTC. Protein: CASSLGGVPLETQYF. The chain carries TRBV7-9 and TRBJ2-5; a possible D gene is TRBD2 (6 bases). The CDR3 loop spans 15 amino acids. Trimming shortened V by 1 base and J by 4 bases, and 13 bases separated the two germline ends. Germline CDR1 SEHNR, CDR2 FQNEAQ (reference sequence).